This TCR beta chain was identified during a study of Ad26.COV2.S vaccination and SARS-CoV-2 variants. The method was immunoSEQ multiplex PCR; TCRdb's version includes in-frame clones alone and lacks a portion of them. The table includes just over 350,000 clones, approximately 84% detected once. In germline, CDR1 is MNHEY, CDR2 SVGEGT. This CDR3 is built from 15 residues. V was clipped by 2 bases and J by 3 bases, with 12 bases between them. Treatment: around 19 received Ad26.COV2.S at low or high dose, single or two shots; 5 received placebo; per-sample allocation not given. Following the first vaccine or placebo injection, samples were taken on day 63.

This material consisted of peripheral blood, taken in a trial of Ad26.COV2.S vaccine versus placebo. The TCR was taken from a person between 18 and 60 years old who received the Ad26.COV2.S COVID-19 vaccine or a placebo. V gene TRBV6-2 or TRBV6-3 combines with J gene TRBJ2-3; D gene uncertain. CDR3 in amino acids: CASSYERRQTDTQYF. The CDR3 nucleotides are TGTGCCAGCAGTTACGAGCGTCGGCAAACAGATACGCAGTATTTT.